A single sample is the source of the 30 T cell receptor beta chains below, sequenced in a study of blood T cell repertoires in COVID-19. Assay: immunoSEQ multiplex PCR; the TCRdb copy retains only in-frame clones and omits some. The table has tens of thousands of clones, approximately 90% seen once. The sample comprised peripheral blood. All receptors derive from a man aged 55 to 70 with active COVID-19.

The chain combines TRBV6-6 with TRBJ2-4; TRBD2 matches at 9 bases. Germline V gene sequence: CDR1 MNHNY, CDR2 SVGAGI (reference sequence). The V segment lost 2 bases and the J segment 7 bases; nucleotides outside the gene matches: 9. The CDR3 totals 16 residues. CDR3 coding DNA: TGTGCCAGCAGTTACGGGCTAGCGGGGCCTGGGAACATTCAGTACTTC. Protein sequence: CASSYGLAGPGNIQYF.

This clone was seen more than once but under ten times. The CDR3, as DNA: TGTGCCAGCAGCTCAGGGGAACAGCCCCAGCATTTT. Translation: CASSSGEQPQHF. The chain is built from TRBV2 and TRBJ1-5; a possible D gene is TRBD1 (6 bases). Looked up from germline, CDR1 is SNHLY and CDR2 is FYNNEI. Trimming shortened V by 6 bases and J by 7 bases, and 10 bases separated the two germline ends. The CDR3 length is 12 residues.

The rearrangement joins TRBV6-2 or TRBV6-3 to TRBJ2-1, with TRBD2 matching over 9 bases. Looked up from germline, CDR1 is MNHEY and CDR2 is SVGEGT. There are 15 residues in the CDR3. With 2 bases clipped from V and 9 bases from J, the junction kept 8 bases outside the gene matches. CDR3 residues: CASSYGGLANIEQFF. CDR3 DNA sequence: TGTGCCAGCAGTTACGGGGGACTAGCTAACATTGAGCAGTTCTTC.

Here the CDR3 reads CASSRRAAGGSTDTQYF. CDR3 in DNA: TGTGCCAGCAGCCGAAGGGCAGCGGGAGGTAGCACAGATACGCAGTATTTT. The chain recombines TRBV7-3 with TRBJ2-3, with 9 bases aligning to TRBD2. J gave up 0 bases and V 5 bases, and 9 bases lay outside the gene matches. The CDR3 extends over 17 amino acids. Germline-derived CDR1 and CDR2 are SGHTA and FQGTGA.

The rearrangement joins TRBV29-1 to TRBJ1-2, with D perhaps TRBD1 (5 bases). V lost 0 bases to trimming and J lost 4 bases, with 15 bases between them. The germline CDR1 and CDR2 sequences are SQVTM and ANQGSEA. This CDR3 spans 15 amino acids. This CDR3 reads CSVEEGGGLGYGYTF. The CDR3, as DNA: TGCAGCGTTGAAGAGGGGGGAGGGCTCGGCTATGGCTACACCTTC. Combining the CDR3 with reference TRBV29-1 and TRBJ1-2 gives the whole variable domain SAVISQKPSRDICQRGTSLTIQCQVDSQVTMMFWYRQQPGQSLTLIATANQGSEATYESGFVIDKFPISRPNLTFSTLTVSNMSPEDSSIYLCSVEEGGGLGYGYTFGSGTRLTVV.

The V and J genes are TRBV10-3 and TRBJ2-2; tentatively, D is TRBD1 (6 bases). The CDR3 extends over 15 amino acids. CDR1 is ENHRY and CDR2 is SYGVKD in the germline V gene. Deletions cut 10 bases from V and 0 bases from J, with 15 bases between. CDR3 protein: CASKGTYANTGELFF. CDR3 nucleotide sequence: TGTGCCAGCAAGGGGACATACGCGAACACCGGGGAGCTGTTTTTT.

The CDR3 protein is CATRGLAGKSGDTQYF. The CDR3 DNA reads as TGTGCCACGAGGGGACTAGCGGGGAAGAGTGGAGATACGCAGTATTTT. The rearrangement links TRBV19 to TRBJ2-3; 13 bases line up with TRBD2. This CDR3 has 16 amino acids. Germline-derived CDR1 and CDR2 are LNHDA and SQIVND (reference sequence). Unmatched junction bases numbered 12, after V lost 10 bases and J lost 5 bases.

This clone was found a few times. The same CDR3 is also encoded by other DNA sequences in this sample. V gene TRBV6-4 combines with J gene TRBJ2-1; 9 bases are shared with TRBD2. Germline lookup yields CDR1 MRHNA and CDR2 SNTAGT. With 0 bases clipped from V and 4 bases from J, the junction kept 1 base outside the gene matches. The CDR3 contains 15 residues. The DNA of the CDR3 is TGTGCCAGCAGTGACTCTAGCGGGAGTTACAATGAGCAGTTCTTC. Amino acid sequence: CASSDSSGSYNEQFF.

The V call is TRBV9, the J call TRBJ2-1; 10 positions match TRBD2. Trimming took 3 bases from V and 2 from J; bases not matched to a gene: 5. Germline CDR1 reads SGDLS; CDR2 reads YYNGEE. This CDR3 is built from 16 residues. The chain's CDR3 is CASSALTSGAYNEQFF. CDR3 nucleotide sequence: TGTGCCAGCAGCGCACTAACTAGCGGGGCCTACAATGAGCAGTTCTTC. The whole variable domain, remainder taken from reference TRBV9 and TRBJ2-1, is DSGVTQTPKHLITATGQRVTLRCSPRSGDLSVYWYQQSLDQGLQFLIQYYNGEERAKGNILERFSAQQFPDLHSELNLSSLELGDSALYFCASSALTSGAYNEQFFGPGTRLTVL.

This clone was detected a few times. This chain links TRBV28 with TRBJ1-4; the match to TRBD1 covers 10 bases. CDR1 MDHEN and CDR2 SYDVKM come from the germline V gene. Unmatched junction bases numbered 8, after V lost 5 bases and J lost 8 bases. The CDR3 contains 15 residues. The CDR3 region is CASSLRQGAGEKLFF. CDR3 coding DNA: TGTGCCAGCAGTCTTCGACAGGGGGCCGGGGAAAAACTGTTTTTT.

The chain joins TRBV11-2 to TRBJ2-1; D perhaps matches TRBD1 (6 bases). V lost 6 bases and J lost 4, with 13 bases in between. CDR1 SGHAT and CDR2 FQNNGV come from the germline V gene. The CDR3 is 14 amino acids. CDR3 bases: TGTGCCAGCAGGTCCAATCAGGGGTACAATGAGCAGTTCTTC. Its translation: CASRSNQGYNEQFF.

The V call is TRBV7-3, the J call TRBJ2-3; 11 bases are a match to TRBD2. Trimming cost V 5 bases and J 0 bases; bases outside gene matches: 10. The germline V gene encodes CDR1 SGHTA and CDR2 FQGTGA. The CDR3 covers 18 residues. The CDR3 region is CASSPPTSGAISTDTQYF. For the CDR3, the DNA is TGTGCCAGCAGCCCCCCGACTAGCGGGGCAATTAGCACAGATACGCAGTATTTT.

The rearrangement links TRBV28 to TRBJ1-2; TRBD1 aligns across 7 bases. With 10 bases clipped from V and 5 bases from J, the junction kept 10 bases outside the gene matches. Germline V lookup: CDR1 MDHEN, CDR2 SYDVKM. CDR3 length equals 13 residues. This CDR3 is CATATGTVYGYTF. The CDR3, as DNA: TGTGCCACCGCTACCGGGACAGTTTATGGCTACACCTTC.

The chain links TRBV5-1 to TRBJ2-2; TRBD1 matches 7 bases. The germline CDR1 and CDR2 sequences are SGHRS and YFSETQ. V shed 0 bases, J shed 6 bases, and the junction held 2 bases outside the gene matches. CDR3 length: 14 amino acids. CDR3 sequence reads: CASSLVQGAGELFF. The CDR3 DNA sequence: TGCGCCAGCAGCTTGGTTCAGGGGGCCGGGGAGCTGTTTTTT. Based on the CDR3 plus reference TRBV5-1 and TRBJ2-2, the full variable domain is KAGVTQTPRYLIKTRGQQVTLSCSPISGHRSVSWYQQTPGQGLQFLFEYFSETQRNKGNFPGRFSGRQFSNSRSEMNVSTLELGDSALYLCASSLVQGAGELFFGEGSRLTVL.

The rearrangement joins TRBV7-9 to TRBJ2-5; D is possibly TRBD1 (6 bases). The CDR3 is 14 amino acids. Deletions cut 5 bases from V and 1 base from J, with 11 bases between. Germline assignment: CDR1 SEHNR and CDR2 FQNEAQ (reference sequence). CDR3 coding DNA: TGTGCCAGCAGCGAAGGACAGTTCCAAGAGACCCAGTACTTC. It is translated as CASSEGQFQETQYF.

This clone appeared once. The V call is TRBV5-4, the J call TRBJ2-1, with D perhaps matching TRBD2 (6 bases). Per the germline V gene, CDR1 is SGHNT and CDR2 is YYREEE (reference sequence). V lost 4 bases and J 4 bases, leaving 21 bases between the germline ends. The CDR3 runs to 17 residues. CDR3 in DNA: TGTGCCAGCAGCCCGGCGAACCCGGGAGAGGGGTACAATGAGCAGTTCTTC. This encodes CASSPANPGEGYNEQFF.

The chain uses TRBV3-1 (or the pseudogene TRBV3-2) and TRBJ2-7, with TRBD2 matching over 7 bases. Trimming removed 3 bases from V and 6 bases from J; junction bases left unmatched: 8. Germline CDR1 and CDR2: LGHDT and YNNKEL (reference sequence). This CDR3 is 14 amino acids long. The CDR3: CASSQDGRKVEQYF. CDR3 DNA: TGTGCCAGCAGCCAGGACGGGAGGAAGGTCGAGCAGTACTTC.

This sequence joins TRBV30 and TRBJ2-3, with D possibly TRBD2 on 5 matching bases. Germline CDR1 GTSNPN, CDR2 SVGIG (reference sequence). CDR3 length equals 14 residues. V was trimmed by 7 bases and J by 4 bases, leaving 18 bases between them. Here the CDR3 reads CASRAAVNADTQYF. CDR3 coding DNA: TGTGCCTCGCGAGCGGCTGTCAACGCAGATACGCAGTATTTT.

J is TRBJ2-2 and V is TRBV6-5, with no clear D. Germline V gives CDR1 MNHEY, CDR2 SVGAGI. The CDR3 has 16 amino acids. The V gene lost 3 bases and the J gene lost 7 bases, with 18 bases spanning the gap. CDR3 sequence reads: CASSYGQVLVDGELFF. Here the CDR3 DNA reads TGTGCCAGCAGTTATGGTCAGGTCCTTGTGGACGGGGAGCTGTTTTTT.

This clone came up once. The rearrangement joins TRBV5-1 to TRBJ2-2, with D tentatively TRBD1 (6 bases). Deletions cut 5 bases from V and 2 bases from J, with 7 bases between. The CDR3 is 13 amino acids. Germline V gives CDR1 SGHRS, CDR2 YFSETQ. The CDR3 DNA follows: TGCGCCAGCAGACAGGGAAACACCGGGGAGCTGTTTTTT. Encoded protein: CASRQGNTGELFF.

The chain recombines TRBV9 with TRBJ2-1; possibly TRBD1 for D (7 bases). There are 15 residues in the CDR3. The germline V gene has CDR1 SGDLS and CDR2 YYNGEE. Trimming took 0 bases from V and 7 from J, leaving 14 bases between them. CDR3 loop: CASSVEETGRNEQFF. In DNA, the CDR3 is TGTGCCAGCAGCGTAGAGGAGACAGGGAGGAATGAGCAGTTCTTC.

J is TRBJ1-1 and V is TRBV24-1, with TRBD1 matching over 7 bases. Germline V lookup: CDR1 KGHDR, CDR2 SFDVKD. This CDR3 has 15 residues. The junction had 11 bases not matched to a gene; V was cut back by 5 bases and J by 6 bases. Here the CDR3 reads CATSATGLGGSEAFF. Here the CDR3 DNA reads TGTGCCACCAGTGCGACAGGGCTCGGTGGGTCTGAAGCTTTCTTT.

The chain combines TRBV18 with TRBJ1-4; D is undetermined. The CDR3 is 14 amino acids. Between the trimmed V and J ends, which lost 3 bases and 4 bases, there was a span of 9 bases. CDR1 is KGHSH and CDR2 is LQKENI in the germline V gene. The CDR3 DNA reads as TGTGCCAGCTCACCGTGGGCGAATAATGAAAAACTGTTTTTT. Amino acid sequence: CASSPWANNEKLFF.

V gene TRBV3-1 (or the pseudogene TRBV3-2) combines with J gene TRBJ2-5; tentatively, D is TRBD1 (6 bases). There are 14 residues in the CDR3. CDR1 is LGHDT, CDR2 YNNKEL, per germline (reference sequence). The V and J ends lost 0 bases and 5 bases respectively, with 10 bases between them. The CDR3 loop is CASSQEDSKETQYF. CDR3 nucleotide sequence: TGTGCCAGCAGCCAAGAGGACAGCAAGGAGACCCAGTACTTC.

This chain connects TRBV9 to TRBJ1-2; the match to TRBD1 covers 10 bases. The V segment lost 3 bases and the J segment 6 bases; nucleotides outside the gene matches: 5. Germline CDR1 reads SGDLS; CDR2 reads YYNGEE. The CDR3 has 14 residues. The CDR3 DNA follows: TGTGCCAGCAGCGCATTGGACAGGGGGAATGGCTACACCTTC. It encodes CASSALDRGNGYTF.

The chain links TRBV18 to TRBJ2-5; 12 bases map to TRBD2. V lost 3 bases to trimming and J lost 5 bases; unmatched junction nucleotides: 7. Germline loops: CDR1 KGHSH, CDR2 LQKENI. This CDR3 contains 16 residues. Here the CDR3 DNA reads TGTGCCAGCTCACCCGGACTAGCGGGATTATTGGAGACCCAGTACTTC. The encoded protein is CASSPGLAGLLETQYF.

The rearrangement links TRBV3-1 (or the pseudogene TRBV3-2) to TRBJ2-7, with 14 positions matching TRBD2. Germline-derived CDR1 and CDR2 are LGHDT and YNNKEL (reference sequence). The ends lost 3 bases at V and 7 bases at J; junction bases unmatched: 11. CDR3 length: 17 residues. The CDR3 sequence is CASSHLGLAGGIREQYF. The CDR3 nucleotides read TGTGCCAGCAGCCATCTCGGACTAGCGGGAGGCATCAGGGAGCAGTACTTC.

The chain recombines TRBV4-2 with TRBJ2-5, with unresolved D. The CDR3 consists of 13 residues. Germline assignment: CDR1 LGHNA and CDR2 YNFKEQ. Deletions cut 2 bases from V and 5 bases from J, with 9 bases between. CDR3: CASSQSVFETQYF. In DNA, the CDR3 is TGTGCCAGCAGCCAATCTGTTTTCGAGACCCAGTACTTC.

The chain uses TRBV2 and TRBJ2-5; 9 bases align to TRBD1. V lost 6 bases, J lost 5 bases, and 10 bases stayed unmatched. Per germline, CDR1 SNHLY and CDR2 FYNNEI. The CDR3 is 15 amino acids. The DNA for the CDR3 is TGTGCCAGCAGAGGTGGGACAGGGAAATATGAGACCCAGTACTTC. It specifies CASRGGTGKYETQYF.

This clone was recorded only once. The V call is TRBV28, the J call TRBJ1-5; 11 nucleotides match TRBD1. CDR1 is MDHEN and CDR2 is SYDVKM in the germline V gene. CDR3 length equals 16 residues. Germline trimming cut 3 bases from V and 6 bases from J; bases unmatched to any gene: 7. The CDR3 reads CASSFPGTGGTQPQHF. CDR3 nucleotides: TGTGCCAGCAGTTTCCCCGGGACAGGGGGGACTCAGCCCCAGCATTTT. Full variable domain (outside the CDR3, taken from reference TRBV28 and TRBJ1-5): DVKVTQSSRYLVKRTGEKVFLECVQDMDHENMFWYRQDPGLGLRLIYFSYDVKMKEKGDIPEGYSVSREKKERFSLILESASTNQTSMYLCASSFPGTGGTQPQHFGDGTRLSIL.